The 9 T cell receptor beta chains listed next were all sequenced from one sample in a study of T cells in Graves' hyperthyroidism and ophthalmopathy. TCR beta CDR3 regions were amplified from RNA. In the first-round RT-PCR of the TCR CDR3, the HTBI primer set was used. TCRdb called the multiplex PCR reads again in MiXCR, with one record for every CDR3 protein. The sample includes about 400,000 distinct CDR3 sequences, approximately 15% seen only once; the top ten take around a third. The sequenced sample was blood. Receptor source: a woman between 25 and 40 years old with Graves' hyperthyroidism.

In its sample, this clonotype was seen a few times. The V gene is TRBV20-1, the J gene TRBJ2-3; 9 bases map to TRBD2. J gave up 2 bases and V 3 bases, and 6 bases lay outside the gene matches. This CDR3 has 15 residues. Germline CDR1 and CDR2: DFQATT and SNEGSKA (reference sequence). CDR3 coding DNA: TGCAGTGCTAGTTCCCTAGCGGGACCCACAGATACGCAGTATTTT. This codes for CSASSLAGPTDTQYF.

Comment on this clonotype: One end of the junction fails to match germline, which may point to a read error. V is TRBV19 and J is TRBJ2-2; D is perhaps TRBD1 or TRBD2 (5 bases each). Germline values: CDR1 LNHDA, CDR2 SQIVND (reference sequence). The CDR3 has 14 amino acids. The CDR3 coding sequence is TGTGCCAGTAGTATCGAGGGGAACCCCGGGGAGCTGTTTTTT. It yields the protein CASSIEGNPGELFF. Full variable domain (remainder filled in from reference TRBV19 and TRBJ2-2): DGGITQSPKYLFRKEGQNVTLSCEQNLNHDAMYWYRQDPGQGLRLIYYSQIVNDFQKGDIAEGYSVSREKKESFPLTVTSAQKNPTAFYLCASSIEGNPGELFFGEGSRLTVL.

This clonotype appeared many times. The gene calls are TRBV18 and TRBJ1-2, with TRBD1 as a possible D gene (5 bases). Germline lookup yields CDR1 KGHSH and CDR2 LQKENI. V lost 0 bases, J lost 3 bases, and 11 bases lay in between. This CDR3 spans 15 amino acids. CDR3 in amino acids: CASSPPSQAYYGYTF. The CDR3 DNA is TGTGCCAGCTCACCACCATCACAGGCCTACTATGGCTACACCTTC.

This clonotype was seen more than once but under ten times. The chain couples TRBV20-1 to TRBJ2-1; 8 positions match TRBD1. The CDR3 length is 16 residues. CDR1 is DFQATT and CDR2 is SNEGSKA in the germline V gene (reference sequence). Germline trimming cut 1 base from V and 2 bases from J; bases unmatched to any gene: 7. The CDR3 DNA reads as TGCAGTGCTAGAGCGCTTGGGACAGGCCCCTACAATGAGCAGTTCTTC. This sequence encodes CSARALGTGPYNEQFF.

CDR3: CASRRLAGEFSNEQFF. In DNA form, the CDR3 reads TGTGCCAGTAGAAGACTAGCGGGAGAGTTTAGTAATGAGCAGTTCTTC. This chain uses TRBV19 with TRBJ2-1; 12 nucleotides agree with TRBD2. This CDR3 contains 16 residues. CDR1 LNHDA and CDR2 SQIVND come from the germline V gene (reference sequence). Unmatched junction bases numbered 10, after V lost 6 bases and J lost 7 bases.

To note about this clonotype: A much larger clone is a single base away; this may be a read error. The V gene is TRBV29-1, the J gene TRBJ2-5; 7 nucleotides agree with TRBD1. In germline, CDR1 is SQVTM, CDR2 ANQGSEA. The CDR3 runs 14 residues. CDR3 DNA sequence: TGCAGCGTTTACGCCCCAGGGGGACAAGAGACCCAGCACTTC. It specifies CSVYAPGGQETQHF. The full variable domain, in which reference TRBV29-1 and TRBJ2-5 provide the parts outside the CDR3, is SAVISQKPSRDICQRGTSLTIQCQVDSQVTMMFWYRQQPGQSLTLIATANQGSEATYESGFVIDKFPISRPNLTFSTLTVSNMSPEDSSIYLCSVYAPGGQETQHFGPGTRLLVL.

On this clonotype: Mismatch with germline at one junction end may stem from a read error. The chain links TRBV11-2 to TRBJ2-5; a weak D match, TRBD2 (5 bases). The V gene's germline CDR1 is SGHAT and CDR2 FQNNGV. The length of the CDR3 is 16 residues. DNA for the CDR3: TGTGCCGGCAGCACCCAAGAGGTGAGGGACCAAGAGACCCAGTACTTC. This encodes CAGSTQEVRDQETQYF.

The chain carries TRBV20-1 and TRBJ2-7; 7 bases are shared with TRBD2. Trimming removed 3 bases from V and 1 base from J; junction bases left unmatched: 18. The germline gives CDR1 DFQATT, CDR2 SNEGSKA (reference sequence). CDR3 length: 18 amino acids. CDR3: CSARPSGEEGGNSYEQYF. In DNA form, the CDR3 reads TGCAGTGCTAGGCCTTCCGGTGAGGAGGGAGGGAATTCCTACGAGCAGTACTTC.

The sample holds a few counts of this clonotype. This chain uses TRBV7-8 with TRBJ2-5, with D hard to call. The CDR3 consists of 15 residues. V shed 4 bases and J shed 0 bases, with 12 bases lying between them. Per the germline V gene, CDR1 is SGHVS and CDR2 is FQNEAQ. CDR3 protein: CASSSRSANQETQYF. Here the CDR3 DNA reads TGTGCCAGCAGCTCCAGATCCGCTAACCAAGAGACCCAGTACTTC.